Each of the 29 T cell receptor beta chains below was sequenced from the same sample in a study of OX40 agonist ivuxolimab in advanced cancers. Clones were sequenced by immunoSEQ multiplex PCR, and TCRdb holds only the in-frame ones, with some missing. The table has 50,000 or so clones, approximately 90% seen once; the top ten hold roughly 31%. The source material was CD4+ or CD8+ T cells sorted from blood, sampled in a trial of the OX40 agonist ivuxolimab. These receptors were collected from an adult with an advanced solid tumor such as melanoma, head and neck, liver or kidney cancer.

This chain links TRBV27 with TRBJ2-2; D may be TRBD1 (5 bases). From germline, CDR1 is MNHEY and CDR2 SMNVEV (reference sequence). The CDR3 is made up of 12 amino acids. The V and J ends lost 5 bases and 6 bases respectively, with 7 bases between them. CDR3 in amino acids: CASSRGAGELFF. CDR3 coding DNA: TGTGCCAGCAGTAGGGGCGCCGGGGAGCTGTTTTTT.

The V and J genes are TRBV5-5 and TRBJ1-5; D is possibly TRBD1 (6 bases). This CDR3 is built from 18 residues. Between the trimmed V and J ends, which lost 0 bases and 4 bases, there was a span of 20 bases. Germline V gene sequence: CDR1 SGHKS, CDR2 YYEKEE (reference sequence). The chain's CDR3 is CASSLGQGTVFRNQPQHF. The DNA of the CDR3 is TGTGCCAGCAGCTTGGGCCAGGGGACTGTTTTTAGGAATCAGCCCCAGCATTTT.

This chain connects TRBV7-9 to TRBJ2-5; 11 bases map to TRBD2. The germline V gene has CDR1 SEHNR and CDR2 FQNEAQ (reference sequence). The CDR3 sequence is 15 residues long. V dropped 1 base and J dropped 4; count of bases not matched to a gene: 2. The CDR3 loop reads CASSLVTSGRETQYF. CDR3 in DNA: TGTGCCAGCAGCTTAGTAACTAGCGGGAGAGAGACCCAGTACTTC. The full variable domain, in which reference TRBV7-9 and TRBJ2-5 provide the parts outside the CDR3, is DTGVSQNPRHKITKRGQNVTFRCDPISEHNRLYWYRQTLGQGPEFLTYFQNEAQLEKSRLLSDRFSAERPKGSFSTLEIQRTEQGDSAMYLCASSLVTSGRETQYFGPGTRLLVL.

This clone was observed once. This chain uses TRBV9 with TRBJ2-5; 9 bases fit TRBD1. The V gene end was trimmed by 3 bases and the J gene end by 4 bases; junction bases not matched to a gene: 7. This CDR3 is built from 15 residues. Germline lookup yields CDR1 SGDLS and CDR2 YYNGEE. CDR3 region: CASSAWTGVGETQYF. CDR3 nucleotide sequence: TGTGCCAGCAGCGCCTGGACAGGGGTAGGAGAGACCCAGTACTTC.

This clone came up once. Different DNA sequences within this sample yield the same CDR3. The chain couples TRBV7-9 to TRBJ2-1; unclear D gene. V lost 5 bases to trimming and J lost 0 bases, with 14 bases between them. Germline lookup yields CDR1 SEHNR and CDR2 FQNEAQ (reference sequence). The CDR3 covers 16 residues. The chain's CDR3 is CASSQTGPGSYNEQFF. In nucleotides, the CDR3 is TGTGCCAGCAGCCAGACTGGCCCGGGCTCCTACAATGAGCAGTTCTTC.

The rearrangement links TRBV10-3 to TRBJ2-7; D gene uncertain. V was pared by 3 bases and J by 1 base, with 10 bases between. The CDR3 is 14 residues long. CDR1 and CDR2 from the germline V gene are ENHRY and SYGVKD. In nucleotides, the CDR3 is TGTGCCATCAGTGAAGAACTGTCTTCCTACGAGCAGTACTTC. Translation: CAISEELSSYEQYF.

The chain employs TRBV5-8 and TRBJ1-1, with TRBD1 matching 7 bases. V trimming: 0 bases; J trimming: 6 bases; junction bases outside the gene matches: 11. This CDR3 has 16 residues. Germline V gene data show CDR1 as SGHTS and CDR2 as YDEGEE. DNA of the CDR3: TGTGCCAGCAGCTTGGACAGGGTGACACAGGGGCCTGAAGCTTTCTTT. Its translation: CASSLDRVTQGPEAFF.

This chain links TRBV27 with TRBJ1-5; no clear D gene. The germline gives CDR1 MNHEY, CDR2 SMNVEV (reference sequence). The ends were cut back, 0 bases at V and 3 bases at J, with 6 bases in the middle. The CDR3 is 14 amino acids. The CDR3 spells CASSLSGYNQPQHF. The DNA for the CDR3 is TGTGCCAGCAGTTTATCCGGGTACAATCAGCCCCAGCATTTT.

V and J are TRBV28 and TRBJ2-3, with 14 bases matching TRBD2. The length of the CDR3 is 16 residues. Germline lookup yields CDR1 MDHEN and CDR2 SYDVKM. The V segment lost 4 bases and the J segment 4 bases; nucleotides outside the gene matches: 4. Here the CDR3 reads CASSWGLAGVADTQYF. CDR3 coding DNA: TGTGCCAGCAGTTGGGGACTAGCGGGAGTAGCAGATACGCAGTATTTT. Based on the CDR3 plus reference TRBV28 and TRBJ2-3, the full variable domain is DVKVTQSSRYLVKRTGEKVFLECVQDMDHENMFWYRQDPGLGLRLIYFSYDVKMKEKGDIPEGYSVSREKKERFSLILESASTNQTSMYLCASSWGLAGVADTQYFGPGTRLTVL.

The CDR3: CASSPGLAYNEQFF. The DNA for the CDR3 is TGTGCCAGCTCACCAGGACTAGCCTACAATGAGCAGTTCTTC. V gene TRBV18 combines with J gene TRBJ2-1; 7 nucleotides align to TRBD2. Losses at the gene ends were 2 bases for V and 2 bases for J; bases not matched to a gene: 0. Germline CDR1 and CDR2: KGHSH and LQKENI. The CDR3 is 14 residues long.

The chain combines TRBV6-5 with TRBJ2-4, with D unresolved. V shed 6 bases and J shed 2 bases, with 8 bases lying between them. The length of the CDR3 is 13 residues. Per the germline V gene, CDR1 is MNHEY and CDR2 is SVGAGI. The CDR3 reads CASSPNPKNIQYF. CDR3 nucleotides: TGTGCCAGCAGCCCTAATCCCAAAAACATTCAGTACTTC.

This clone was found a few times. CDR3 loop: CASSSGGGKAYEQYF. CDR3 DNA: TGTGCCAGCAGCTCAGGCGGCGGAAAAGCCTACGAGCAGTACTTC. The genes are TRBV9 and TRBJ2-7; D remains ambiguous. V lost 4 bases, J lost 2 bases, and 16 bases lay in between. Germline CDR1 is SGDLS and CDR2 is YYNGEE. The CDR3 extends over 15 amino acids.

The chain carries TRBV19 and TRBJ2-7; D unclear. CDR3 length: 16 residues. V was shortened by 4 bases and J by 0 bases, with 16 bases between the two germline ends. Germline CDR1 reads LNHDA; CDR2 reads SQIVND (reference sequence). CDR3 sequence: CASSTPFSRSSYEQYF. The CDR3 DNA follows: TGTGCCAGTAGTACCCCTTTTTCTCGGAGCTCCTACGAGCAGTACTTC. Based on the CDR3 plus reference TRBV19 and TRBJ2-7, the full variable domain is DGGITQSPKYLFRKEGQNVTLSCEQNLNHDAMYWYRQDPGQGLRLIYYSQIVNDFQKGDIAEGYSVSREKKESFPLTVTSAQKNPTAFYLCASSTPFSRSSYEQYFGPGTRLTVT.

CDR3 nucleotides: TGTGCCAGTAGTATGGCTAGCGGGAGTCATGATGAGCAGTTCTTC. Protein sequence: CASSMASGSHDEQFF. The chain combines TRBV19 with TRBJ2-1; 10 bases map to TRBD2. Germline lookup yields CDR1 LNHDA and CDR2 SQIVND (reference sequence). The CDR3 extends over 15 amino acids. With 3 bases clipped from V and 8 bases from J, the junction kept 7 bases outside the gene matches.

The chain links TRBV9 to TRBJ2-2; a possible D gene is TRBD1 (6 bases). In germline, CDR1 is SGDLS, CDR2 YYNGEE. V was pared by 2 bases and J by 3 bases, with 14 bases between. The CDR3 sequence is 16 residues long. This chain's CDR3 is CASSVRQVNHTGELFF. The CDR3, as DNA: TGTGCCAGCAGCGTGCGACAGGTTAATCACACCGGGGAGCTGTTTTTT. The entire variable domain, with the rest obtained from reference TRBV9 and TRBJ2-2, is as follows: DSGVTQTPKHLITATGQRVTLRCSPRSGDLSVYWYQQSLDQGLQFLIQYYNGEERAKGNILERFSAQQFPDLHSELNLSSLELGDSALYFCASSVRQVNHTGELFFGEGSRLTVL.

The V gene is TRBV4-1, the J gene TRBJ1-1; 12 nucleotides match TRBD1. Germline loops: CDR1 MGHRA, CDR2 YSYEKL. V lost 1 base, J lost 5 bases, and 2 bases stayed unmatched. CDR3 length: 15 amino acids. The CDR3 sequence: CASSQGDRGRTEAFF. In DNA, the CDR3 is TGCGCCAGCAGCCAAGGGGACAGGGGGCGAACTGAAGCTTTCTTT.

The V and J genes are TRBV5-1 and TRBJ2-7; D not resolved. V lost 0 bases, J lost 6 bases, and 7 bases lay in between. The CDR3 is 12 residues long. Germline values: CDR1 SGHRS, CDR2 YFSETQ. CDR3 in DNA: TGCGCCAGCAGCTTGGATCAGATCGAGCAGTACTTC. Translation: CASSLDQIEQYF.

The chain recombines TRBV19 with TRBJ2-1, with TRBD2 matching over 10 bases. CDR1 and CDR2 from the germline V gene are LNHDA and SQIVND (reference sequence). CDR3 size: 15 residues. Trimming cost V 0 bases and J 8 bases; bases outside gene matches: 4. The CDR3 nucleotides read TGTGCCAGTAGTATAGAACTAGCGGGAATCGATGAGCAGTTCTTC. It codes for CASSIELAGIDEQFF. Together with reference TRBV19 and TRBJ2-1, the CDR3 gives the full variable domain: DGGITQSPKYLFRKEGQNVTLSCEQNLNHDAMYWYRQDPGQGLRLIYYSQIVNDFQKGDIAEGYSVSREKKESFPLTVTSAQKNPTAFYLCASSIELAGIDEQFFGPGTRLTVL.

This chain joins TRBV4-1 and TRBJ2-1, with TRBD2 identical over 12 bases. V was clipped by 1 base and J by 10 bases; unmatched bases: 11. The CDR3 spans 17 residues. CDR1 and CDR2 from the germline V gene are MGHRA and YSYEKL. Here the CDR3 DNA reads TGCGCCAGCAGCCAAGCCGGGGCTAGCGGGAGGGCTGGCGAGCAGTTCTTC. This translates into CASSQAGASGRAGEQFF.

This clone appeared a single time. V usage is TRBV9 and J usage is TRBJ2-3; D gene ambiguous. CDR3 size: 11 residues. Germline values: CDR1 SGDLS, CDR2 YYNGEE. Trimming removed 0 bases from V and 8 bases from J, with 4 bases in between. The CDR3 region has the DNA TGTGCCAGCAGCGTAGGGGGTACGCAGTATTTT. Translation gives CASSVGGTQYF. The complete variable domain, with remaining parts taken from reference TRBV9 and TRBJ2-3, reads DSGVTQTPKHLITATGQRVTLRCSPRSGDLSVYWYQQSLDQGLQFLIQYYNGEERAKGNILERFSAQQFPDLHSELNLSSLELGDSALYFCASSVGGTQYFGPGTRLTVL.

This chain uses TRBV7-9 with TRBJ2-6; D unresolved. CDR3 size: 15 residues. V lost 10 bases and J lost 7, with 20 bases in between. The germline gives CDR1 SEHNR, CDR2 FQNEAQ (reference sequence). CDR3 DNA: TGTGCCACCCAGCAAGGCTCGACCAGTGCCAACGTCCTGACTTTC. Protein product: CATQQGSTSANVLTF.

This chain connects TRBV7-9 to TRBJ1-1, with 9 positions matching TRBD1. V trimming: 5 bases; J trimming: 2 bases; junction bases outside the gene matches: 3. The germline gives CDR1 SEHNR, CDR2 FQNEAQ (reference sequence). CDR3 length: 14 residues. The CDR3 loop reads CASSMGQGNTEAFF. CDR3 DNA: TGTGCCAGCAGCATGGGACAGGGAAACACTGAAGCTTTCTTT.

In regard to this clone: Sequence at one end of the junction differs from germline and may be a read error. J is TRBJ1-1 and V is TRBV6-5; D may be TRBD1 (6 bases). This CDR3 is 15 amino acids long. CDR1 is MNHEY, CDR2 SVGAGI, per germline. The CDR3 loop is CASRTGMGANAEAFF. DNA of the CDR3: TGTGCCAGCAGAACGGGGATGGGGGCGAACGCTGAAGCTTTCTTT.

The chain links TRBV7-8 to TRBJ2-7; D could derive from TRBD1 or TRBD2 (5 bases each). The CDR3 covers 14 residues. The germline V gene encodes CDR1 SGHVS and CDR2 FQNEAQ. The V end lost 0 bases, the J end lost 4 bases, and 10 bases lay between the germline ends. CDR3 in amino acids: CASSLAGVGYEQYF. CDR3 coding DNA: TGTGCCAGCAGCTTAGCGGGGGTGGGGTACGAGCAGTACTTC.

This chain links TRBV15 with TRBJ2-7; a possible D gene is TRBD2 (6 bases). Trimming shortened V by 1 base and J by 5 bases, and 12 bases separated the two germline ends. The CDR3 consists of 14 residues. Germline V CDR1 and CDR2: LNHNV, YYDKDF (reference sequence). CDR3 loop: CATSRAWRADEQYF. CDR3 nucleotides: TGTGCCACCAGCAGAGCGTGGAGGGCTGACGAGCAGTACTTC.

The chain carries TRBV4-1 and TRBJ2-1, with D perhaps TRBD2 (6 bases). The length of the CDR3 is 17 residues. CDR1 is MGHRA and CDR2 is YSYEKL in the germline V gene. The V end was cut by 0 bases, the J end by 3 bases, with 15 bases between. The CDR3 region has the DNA TGCGCCAGCAGCCAAGATGAATGGGGGGTAGACTACAATGAGCAGTTCTTC. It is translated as CASSQDEWGVDYNEQFF.

This CDR3 reads CASTPPEQYF. DNA for the CDR3: TGTGCCAGTACCCCCCCCGAGCAGTACTTC. This sequence joins TRBV9 and TRBJ2-7, with D unclear. Trimming pared 8 bases from V and 6 bases from J, leaving 9 bases between. Germline V gene sequence: CDR1 SGDLS, CDR2 YYNGEE. The CDR3 contains 10 residues.

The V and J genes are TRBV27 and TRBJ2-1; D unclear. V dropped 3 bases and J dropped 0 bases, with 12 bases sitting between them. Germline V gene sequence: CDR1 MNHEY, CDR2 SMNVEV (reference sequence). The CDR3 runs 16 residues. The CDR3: CASSLISPSSYNEQFF. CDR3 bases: TGTGCCAGCAGTTTGATATCACCGAGCTCCTACAATGAGCAGTTCTTC.

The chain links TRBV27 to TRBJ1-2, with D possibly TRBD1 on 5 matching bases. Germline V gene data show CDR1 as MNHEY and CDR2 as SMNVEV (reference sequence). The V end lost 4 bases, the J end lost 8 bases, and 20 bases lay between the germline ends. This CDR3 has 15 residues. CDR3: CASSSDAGQFRGYTF. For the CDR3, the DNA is TGTGCCAGCAGTTCCGATGCAGGGCAGTTCAGAGGCTACACCTTC.